Below are 10 T cell receptor beta chains sequenced from a single sample in a study of lymphopenia after photon versus proton radiotherapy. Measured with immunoSEQ multiplex PCR; TCRdb has only the in-frame clones, and not every one. The data hold 68,000 or so clones, with about nine tenths observed a single time. The sequences come from peripheral blood, collected from a patient treated with photon-based radiotherapy. These receptors all come from a woman between 65 and 79 years old with pancreatic cancer.

The rearrangement uses TRBV5-1 and TRBJ2-1; D gene unclear. This CDR3 comprises 14 residues. The V end lost 0 bases, the J end lost 9 bases, and 13 bases lay between the germline ends. Germline-derived CDR1 and CDR2 are SGHRS and YFSETQ. The CDR3 loop is CASSLAPLTIEQFF. The CDR3 DNA reads as TGCGCCAGCAGCTTGGCCCCCCTGACGATTGAGCAGTTCTTC.

The chain recombines TRBV7-3 with TRBJ2-1; TRBD2 matches at 7 bases. Germline V gives CDR1 SGHTA, CDR2 FQGTGA. Losses at the gene ends were 4 bases for V and 8 bases for J; bases not matched to a gene: 11. The CDR3 is 15 amino acids. The CDR3 DNA reads TGTGCCAGCAGCTCCATTGGCGGGGGTCTTGATGAGCAGTTCTTC. Amino acids: CASSSIGGGLDEQFF. The variable domain in full, completed from reference TRBV7-3 and TRBJ2-1, reads GAGVSQTPSNKVTEKGKYVELRCDPISGHTALYWYRQSLGQGPEFLIYFQGTGAADDSGLPNDRFFAVRPEGSVSTLKIQRTERGDSAVYLCASSSIGGGLDEQFFGPGTRLTVL.

The chain employs TRBV18 and TRBJ1-1; D remains ambiguous. The germline V gene has CDR1 KGHSH and CDR2 LQKENI. With 0 bases removed from V and 3 bases from J, the gap between germline ends came to 5 bases. The CDR3 covers 13 residues. The chain's CDR3 is CASSPPGDTEAFF. The CDR3 nucleotides read TGTGCCAGCTCACCACCCGGGGACACTGAAGCTTTCTTT.

The rearrangement uses TRBV27 and TRBJ2-1; 10 positions match TRBD1. CDR1 is MNHEY and CDR2 is SMNVEV in the germline V gene (reference sequence). The trim removed 0 bases at V and 4 bases at J, leaving 3 bases unmatched. The CDR3 has 16 amino acids. The CDR3 here is CASSLSGTGVYNEQFF. In DNA form, the CDR3 reads TGTGCCAGCAGTTTATCTGGGACAGGGGTGTACAATGAGCAGTTCTTC.

This clone was seen just once. The CDR3 region is CASSVGQESSYNEQFF. CDR3 sequence (DNA): TGTGCCAGCAGCGTAGGGCAGGAGAGCTCCTACAATGAGCAGTTCTTC. The chain uses TRBV9 and TRBJ2-1, with unresolved D. The V gene's germline CDR1 is SGDLS and CDR2 YYNGEE. Between the trimmed V and J ends, which lost 0 bases and 0 bases, there was a span of 10 bases. This CDR3 is 16 amino acids long.

This sequence joins TRBV28 and TRBJ1-4; TRBD1 matches 9 bases. Trimming cost V 8 bases and J 3 bases; bases outside gene matches: 4. This CDR3 region has 14 residues. Germline V gene sequence: CDR1 MDHEN, CDR2 SYDVKM. In DNA, the CDR3 is TGTGCCAGCTGTCGACAGGGGGCTAATGAAAAACTGTTTTTT. Its translation is CASCRQGANEKLFF.

The chain employs TRBV29-1 and TRBJ1-1, with unresolved D. CDR1 and CDR2 (germline): SQVTM, ANQGSEA. There are 13 residues in the CDR3. V dropped 2 bases and J dropped 2 bases, with 9 bases sitting between them. DNA for the CDR3: TGCAGCGTTGAAACACAGATTAACACTGAAGCTTTCTTT. This encodes CSVETQINTEAFF.

This clone was detected once. The J gene is TRBJ2-1, the V gene TRBV18; the match to TRBD2 covers 13 bases. V lost 0 bases to trimming and J lost 16 bases; unmatched junction nucleotides: 3. Germline CDR1 reads KGHSH; CDR2 reads LQKENI. This CDR3 has 13 residues. The CDR3 nucleotides read TGTGCCAGCTCACCACCGGGACTAGCGGGACATTTCTTC. Translating it yields CASSPPGLAGHFF.

This chain uses TRBV7-2 with TRBJ2-5, with D unclear. From germline, CDR1 is SGHTA and CDR2 FQGNSA. This CDR3 region has 15 residues. The ends were cut back, 0 bases at V and 2 bases at J, with 10 bases in the middle. The DNA of the CDR3 is TGTGCCAGCAGCTTAGCGGGGTGGGGACAAGAGACCCAGTACTTC. Its protein product is CASSLAGWGQETQYF.

About this clone itself: One end of the junction fails to match germline, which may point to a read error. The chain joins TRBV7-7 to TRBJ2-3; D perhaps matches TRBD2 (5 bases). CDR3 size: 17 residues. Germline V gives CDR1 SSHAT, CDR2 FNYEAQ (reference sequence). The CDR3 DNA is TGTGCTAGCAGCTTCTTTCCCGGGAACCCTATCACAGATACGCAGTATTTT. As protein: CASSFFPGNPITDTQYF.